Shown below are 24 T cell receptor beta chains from a single sample sequenced in a study of follicular helper T cells after annual influenza vaccination. As to time point: 2014-2015 season, 7 days after vaccination. Assay used: immunoSEQ multiplex PCR; TCRdb lists only in-frame clones, some missing. Of about 9,800 clones listed, roughly 80% are singletons. The input for sequencing was CXCR5- memory CD4+ T cells sorted from blood, taken 7 days after influenza vaccination. The receptors originated from an adult who received the influenza vaccine.

The chain employs TRBV5-6 and TRBJ1-5, with no clear D. The length of the CDR3 is 13 residues. CDR1 is SGHDT and CDR2 is YYEEEE in the germline V gene. Trimming removed 2 bases at V and 4 bases at J, with 7 bases between. CDR3 amino acids: CASSLMANQPQHF. Here the CDR3 DNA reads TGTGCCAGCAGCTTAATGGCAAATCAGCCCCAGCATTTT.

The rearrangement links TRBV7-2 to TRBJ2-1; 9 positions match TRBD2. V trimming: 0 bases; J trimming: 1 base; junction bases outside the gene matches: 1. From germline, CDR1 is SGHTA and CDR2 FQGNSA. The CDR3 is 16 amino acids. The CDR3 DNA follows: TGTGCCAGCAGCTTAGCTAGCGGGGGTTCCTACAATGAGCAGTTCTTC. Protein product: CASSLASGGSYNEQFF.

The chain recombines TRBV5-1 with TRBJ2-5; TRBD1 might be the D (7 bases). Trimming pared 4 bases from V and 9 bases from J, leaving 16 bases between. Per germline, CDR1 SGHRS and CDR2 YFSETQ. This CDR3 is 13 amino acids long. As DNA, the CDR3 is TGCGCCAGCAGCGACTTCAGGGGGGTGGCCCAGTACTTC. This sequence encodes CASSDFRGVAQYF. The full variable domain, with the rest looked up from reference TRBV5-1 and TRBJ2-5, is KAGVTQTPRYLIKTRGQQVTLSCSPISGHRSVSWYQQTPGQGLQFLFEYFSETQRNKGNFPGRFSGRQFSNSRSEMNVSTLELGDSALYLCASSDFRGVAQYFGPGTRLLVL.

The table lists this clone with a count of one. The chain employs TRBV9 and TRBJ1-4, with D tentatively TRBD1 (5 bases). The CDR3 runs to 15 residues. Trimming stripped 2 bases from V and 0 bases from J, with 8 bases between. CDR1 is SGDLS, CDR2 YYNGEE, per germline. The DNA for the CDR3 is TGTGCCAGCAGCGTGGGGGGAACAACTAATGAAAAACTGTTTTTT. Translating gives CASSVGGTTNEKLFF. Together with reference TRBV9 and TRBJ1-4, the CDR3 gives the full variable domain: DSGVTQTPKHLITATGQRVTLRCSPRSGDLSVYWYQQSLDQGLQFLIQYYNGEERAKGNILERFSAQQFPDLHSELNLSSLELGDSALYFCASSVGGTTNEKLFFGSGTQLSVL.

The rearrangement links TRBV7-2 to TRBJ2-3; 9 bases align to TRBD2. This CDR3 contains 16 residues. Germline V lookup: CDR1 SGHTA, CDR2 FQGNSA. V dropped 5 bases and J dropped 3; count of bases not matched to a gene: 9. CDR3 DNA: TGTGCCAGCAGCCCTCCAAGCGGGGGGTATACAGATACGCAGTATTTT. Amino acid sequence: CASSPPSGGYTDTQYF. The whole variable domain, filled in from reference TRBV7-2 and TRBJ2-3, reads GAGVSQSPSNKVTEKGKDVELRCDPISGHTALYWYRQSLGQGLEFLIYFQGNSAPDKSGLPSDRFSAERTGGSVSTLTIQRTQQEDSAVYLCASSPPSGGYTDTQYFGPGTRLTVL.

With regard to this clone: Compared with germline, one end of the junction differs, possibly owing to a read error. The rearrangement uses TRBV5-1 and TRBJ1-5; the D is unclear. There are 15 residues in the CDR3. Germline lookup yields CDR1 SGHRS and CDR2 YFSETQ. The CDR3 spells CASSLRSALFKPQHF. The CDR3 nucleotides are TGTGCCAGCAGCTTACGGAGTGCCTTGTTTAAGCCCCAGCATTTT.

This clone showed up just a few times. V and J are TRBV4-1 and TRBJ1-5; 10 nucleotides match TRBD1. CDR3 length: 16 residues. The V segment lost 0 bases and the J segment 5 bases; nucleotides outside the gene matches: 4. Germline assignment: CDR1 MGHRA and CDR2 YSYEKL. Here the CDR3 reads CASSQDLGTGDQPQHF. CDR3 in DNA: TGCGCCAGCAGCCAAGATCTTGGGACAGGGGATCAGCCCCAGCATTTT.

The chain has TRBV2 and TRBJ1-4; a weak D match, TRBD1 (6 bases). CDR3 length equals 14 residues. Germline loops: CDR1 SNHLY, CDR2 FYNNEI. V lost 8 bases and J 5 bases, leaving 15 bases between the germline ends. The CDR3 here is CASRRIRGNEKLFF. CDR3 coding DNA: TGTGCCAGCCGCCGGATAAGGGGGAATGAAAAACTGTTTTTT.

The rearrangement links TRBV12-1 to TRBJ1-4; whether TRBD1, the table's D call, matches the DNA was not checked. TRBV12-1 is a pseudogene segment. The CDR3 sequence is 14 residues long. CDR3 bases: TGTGCCAGCAGCTTTGACAGGTATAATGAAAAACTGTTTTTT. As protein: CASSFDRYNEKLFF.

The chain recombines TRBV6-6 with TRBJ2-7, with D unclear. The V gene lost 8 bases and the J gene lost 0 bases, with 8 bases spanning the gap. The CDR3 is 12 amino acids. The germline CDR1 and CDR2 sequences are MNHNY and SVGAGI (reference sequence). The CDR3 DNA reads TGTGCCAGCTCAACCAGCTCCTACGAGCAGTACTTC. It translates to CASSTSSYEQYF.

The V call is TRBV29-1, the J call TRBJ2-3; 13 bases fit TRBD2. The germline gives CDR1 SQVTM, CDR2 ANQGSEA. The CDR3 covers 15 residues. V shed 8 bases and J 2 bases; nucleotides not matched to a gene: 7. The CDR3 DNA is TGCAGCACGAGAGGGACTAGCGGGACCACAGATACGCAGTATTTT. This gives the protein CSTRGTSGTTDTQYF.

The gene calls are TRBV7-3 and TRBJ2-5, with D possibly called TRBD1 or TRBD2 (5 bases each). The CDR3 consists of 13 residues. With 5 bases removed from V and 4 bases from J, the gap between germline ends came to 11 bases. CDR1 is SGHTA and CDR2 is FQGTGA in the germline V gene. The CDR3 region is CASSPGGPETQYF. The CDR3 nucleotides read TGTGCCAGCAGCCCTGGGGGTCCAGAGACCCAGTACTTC.

The V and J genes are TRBV7-2 and TRBJ2-5, with D perhaps TRBD1 (5 bases). Between the trimmed V and J ends, which lost 3 bases and 2 bases, there was a span of 13 bases. Germline CDR1 is SGHTA and CDR2 is FQGNSA. The CDR3 is made up of 15 amino acids. The CDR3 loop reads CASSFQAGQQETQYF. The CDR3 DNA is TGTGCCAGCAGCTTTCAGGCAGGGCAGCAAGAGACCCAGTACTTC.

Only a few counts were recorded for this clone. This chain uses TRBV6-5 with TRBJ1-5; D ambiguous. V lost 0 bases and J 7 bases, leaving 10 bases between the germline ends. Germline CDR1 and CDR2: MNHEY and SVGAGI. The CDR3 contains 14 residues. The CDR3 here is CASSYSPFSQPQHF. The CDR3 DNA reads TGTGCCAGCAGTTACTCCCCCTTCTCCCAGCCCCAGCATTTT.

The CDR3: CASSSYGNTEAFF. The CDR3 coding sequence is TGTGCCAGCAGTTCCTACGGGAACACTGAAGCTTTCTTT. The V gene is TRBV6-5, the J gene TRBJ1-1, with unresolved D. The CDR3 spans 13 residues. V shed 4 bases and J shed 1 base, with 7 bases lying between them. CDR1 is MNHEY and CDR2 is SVGAGI in the germline V gene.

The V call is TRBV7-3, the J call TRBJ2-3, with D maybe TRBD2 (5 bases). Trimming cost V 5 bases and J 5 bases, with 11 bases left between them. Germline loops: CDR1 SGHTA, CDR2 FQGTGA. This CDR3 is 13 amino acids long. The CDR3 nucleotides are TGTGCCAGCAGCCCGTTACTAGAAGATACGCAGTATTTT. This codes for CASSPLLEDTQYF.

The chain is built from TRBV18 and TRBJ2-7; no clear D gene. V dropped 2 bases and J dropped 6 bases, with 8 bases sitting between them. The germline V gene has CDR1 KGHSH and CDR2 LQKENI. The CDR3 is 12 amino acids. Written as DNA, the CDR3 is TGTGCCAGCTCACCAGGGGAACTCGAGCAGTACTTC. It specifies CASSPGELEQYF.

The gene calls are TRBV7-2 and TRBJ1-5, with 7 bases fitting TRBD1. The junction had 8 bases not matched to a gene; V was cut back by 2 bases and J by 4 bases. CDR1 is SGHTA, CDR2 FQGNSA, per germline. This CDR3 is built from 16 residues. The CDR3 here is CASSLRDRDRNQPQHF. CDR3 coding DNA: TGTGCCAGCAGCTTAAGAGACCGGGACAGAAATCAGCCCCAGCATTTT.

This clone was seen just once. The chain carries TRBV7-6 and TRBJ1-1, with TRBD1 matching 8 bases. The CDR3 extends over 16 amino acids. The J segment lost 0 bases and the V segment lost 5 bases, leaving 8 bases of the junction unmatched. The V gene's germline CDR1 is SGHVS and CDR2 FNYEAQ. CDR3 sequence reads: CASSGGQGRLNTEAFF. CDR3 DNA: TGTGCCAGCAGCGGAGGACAGGGCAGATTGAACACTGAAGCTTTCTTT.

This clone was seen once. The rearrangement uses TRBV4-2 and TRBJ1-2, with a possible D match to TRBD1 (6 bases). V lost 6 bases and J 5 bases, leaving 22 bases between the germline ends. CDR1 and CDR2 (germline): LGHNA, YNFKEQ. This CDR3 comprises 16 residues. The CDR3 nucleotides are TGTGCCAGCAGGCAGAGGGGGGGCGAGGTGAAATATGGCTACACCTTC. It translates to CASRQRGGEVKYGYTF.

This clone was counted a few times. The gene calls are TRBV6-6 and TRBJ2-2, with TRBD2 matching 9 bases. The CDR3 spans 14 residues. J gave up 5 bases and V 7 bases, and 5 bases lay outside the gene matches. Germline CDR1 reads MNHNY; CDR2 reads SVGAGI (reference sequence). The CDR3 region is CASTVTSGTGELFF. The CDR3 DNA reads as TGTGCCAGCACGGTGACTAGCGGAACCGGGGAGCTGTTTTTT.

The chain employs TRBV18 and TRBJ1-2; D is perhaps TRBD1 (5 bases). Per germline, CDR1 KGHSH and CDR2 LQKENI. CDR3 length: 13 residues. Deletions cut 6 bases from V and 6 bases from J, with 14 bases between. CDR3 coding DNA: TGTGCCAGCTCTGAACAGGAACAAGATGGCTACACCTTC. Translating gives CASSEQEQDGYTF.

With regard to this clone: The junction shows a germline mismatch at one end, possibly a read error. This rearrangement joins TRBV4-3 to TRBJ2-4; no firm D call. This CDR3 has 13 residues. Germline CDR1 reads LGHNA; CDR2 reads YSLEER. The CDR3 loop is CASSQEATNIQYF. For the CDR3, the DNA is TGCGCCAGCAGCCAAGAGGCCACAAACATTCAGTACTTC.

The chain links TRBV11-1 to TRBJ1-1, with no clear D. Deletions cut 5 bases from V and 4 bases from J, with 11 bases between. There are 13 residues in the CDR3. Germline CDR1 reads SGHAT; CDR2 reads FQDESV (reference sequence). The DNA of the CDR3 is TGTGCCAGCAGCCAAGCCTTGGGCACTGAAGCTTTCTTT. Translation: CASSQALGTEAFF. Supplemented by reference TRBV11-1 and TRBJ1-1, the full variable domain reads EAEVAQSPRYKITEKSQAVAFWCDPISGHATLYWYRQILGQGPELLVQFQDESVVDDSQLPKDRFSAERLKGVDSTLKIQPAELGDSAMYLCASSQALGTEAFFGQGTRLTVV.